This T cell receptor (beta chain) was sequenced for a study of T cell responses to AZD1222 COVID-19 vaccine. Profiled with immunoSEQ multiplex PCR; TCRdb holds only in-frame clones, not every one. The sample has 73,000 or so clones; 80% to 90% are singletons. V was cut by 3 bases and J by 13 bases, with 10 bases left in between. CDR3 length: 12 amino acids. The sample in question was peripheral blood, obtained on day 0 of AZD1222 vaccination. The rearrangement uses TRBV12-3 or TRBV12-4 and TRBJ1-6; D uncertain. The clonotype was recovered from an adult in good health. CDR3 nucleotide sequence: TGTGCCAGCAGTTTGACTGTCCCCCCCCTCCACTTT. Translated: CASSLTVPPLHF.